This TCR beta chain was sequenced for a study of blood T cell repertoires in COVID-19. Study-level information: COVID-19 samples from acute and convalescent phases originated in the United States, Italy and Spain. T cells, B-cell-depleted T cells, or PBMCs supplied cDNA or gDNA.

Per the original methods: Nucleated cell counts were estimated from reference gene primer amplification. Assay used: immunoSEQ multiplex PCR; TCRdb lists only in-frame clones, some missing. The V and J calls and clone size were taken over from that table, and D and trimming were inferred from the DNA. The sample shows around 65,000 clones, about 81% of them seen only once. V was pared by 6 bases and J by 7 bases, with 16 bases between. The germline gives CDR1 MNHEY, CDR2 SVGAGI. The CDR3 runs 13 residues. The chain couples TRBV6-5 to TRBJ2-7, with a tentative D call TRBD1 (5 bases). The sequencing sample was made of peripheral blood. This clonotype was obtained from a man older than 75 with acute or convalescent COVID-19. The CDR3 spells CASSYGAPSEQYF. The CDR3 DNA reads TGTGCCAGCAGCTATGGGGCCCCCTCGGAGCAGTACTTC.